These 26 T cell receptor beta chains share one sample of origin, sequenced in a study of cytomegalovirus exposure and HLA in healthy donors. Produced via immunoSEQ multiplex PCR; TCRdb's table is partial and in-frame only. This sample has about 180,000 clones, with around 86% found just once. Sequencing was done on a sample of PBMCs. The receptors here all came from a man between 18 and 35 years old in good health and CMV-seropositive.

The chain combines TRBV25-1 with TRBJ2-1, with 10 bases that match TRBD2. J was trimmed by 4 bases and V by 2 bases; bases with no gene match: 5. Germline V CDR1 and CDR2: MGHDK, SYGVNS. The CDR3 is made up of 16 amino acids. In DNA, the CDR3 is TGTGCCAGCAGTGAACAGACTAGCGGGCAATACAATGAGCAGTTCTTC. Amino acid sequence: CASSEQTSGQYNEQFF.

The chain joins TRBV30 to TRBJ2-3, with D possibly matching TRBD1 (5 bases). Trimming shortened V by 4 bases and J by 0 bases, and 11 bases separated the two germline ends. There are 14 residues in the CDR3. Germline assignment: CDR1 GTSNPN and CDR2 SVGIG (reference sequence). CDR3 loop: CAWNLAGSTDTQYF. The CDR3 bases are TGTGCCTGGAATCTGGCAGGGAGCACAGATACGCAGTATTTT.

The chain couples TRBV2 to TRBJ2-1, with 7 bases that match TRBD2. The CDR3 has 16 amino acids. Germline CDR1 is SNHLY and CDR2 is FYNNEI. After removal of 2 bases from V and 5 bases from J, the junction contained 9 bases not matched to a gene. This CDR3 reads CASSETPAGLNNEQFF. The DNA for the CDR3 is TGTGCCAGCAGTGAAACCCCAGCGGGACTAAACAATGAGCAGTTCTTC.

V and J are TRBV27 and TRBJ2-2, with 8 bases identical to TRBD1. The CDR3 runs 15 residues. J was trimmed by 6 bases and V by 5 bases; bases with no gene match: 8. Per the germline V gene, CDR1 is MNHEY and CDR2 is SMNVEV (reference sequence). The CDR3 DNA is TGTGCCAGCAGTCATGGACAGGGCGGTGCCGGGGAGCTGTTTTTT. Its protein product is CASSHGQGGAGELFF.

This rearrangement joins TRBV7-2 to TRBJ1-2, with no clear D. V was shortened by 2 bases and J by 2 bases, with 9 bases between the two germline ends. CDR3 length equals 14 residues. The V gene's germline CDR1 is SGHTA and CDR2 FQGNSA. Here the CDR3 reads CASSLFLANYGYTF. The CDR3 DNA is TGTGCCAGCAGCTTATTTTTGGCAAACTATGGCTACACCTTC. Full variable domain (remainder filled in from reference TRBV7-2 and TRBJ1-2): GAGVSQSPSNKVTEKGKDVELRCDPISGHTALYWYRQSLGQGLEFLIYFQGNSAPDKSGLPSDRFSAERTGGSVSTLTIQRTQQEDSAVYLCASSLFLANYGYTFGSGTRLTVV.

This chain uses TRBV19 with TRBJ2-7; a possible D gene is TRBD1 (6 bases). The CDR3 runs to 14 residues. CDR1 and CDR2 from the germline V gene are LNHDA and SQIVND (reference sequence). Trimming cost V 5 bases and J 3 bases, with 14 bases left between them. CDR3 residues: CASSLKTGHYEQYF. The DNA of the CDR3 is TGTGCCAGTAGTCTGAAGACAGGCCACTACGAGCAGTACTTC.

The V call is TRBV12-5, the J call TRBJ2-3, with 9 bases that match TRBD2. CDR1 is LGHNT and CDR2 is FRNRAP in the germline V gene. Trimming took 0 bases from V and 1 from J; bases not matched to a gene: 2. CDR3 size: 16 residues. CDR3 loop: CASGLVAGGRTDTQYF. Written as DNA, the CDR3 is TGTGCTAGTGGTTTGGTAGCGGGGGGACGCACAGATACGCAGTATTTT.

This clone was found a few times. The rearrangement joins TRBV11-1 to TRBJ2-3, with D unresolved. The CDR3 covers 12 residues. V dropped 5 bases and J dropped 3 bases, with 6 bases sitting between them. The germline V gene has CDR1 SGHAT and CDR2 FQDESV (reference sequence). CDR3 nucleotide sequence: TGTGCCAGCAGCAGCCGTACAGATACGCAGTATTTT. It yields the protein CASSSRTDTQYF. Variable domain in full (rest from reference TRBV11-1 and TRBJ2-3): EAEVAQSPRYKITEKSQAVAFWCDPISGHATLYWYRQILGQGPELLVQFQDESVVDDSQLPKDRFSAERLKGVDSTLKIQPAELGDSAMYLCASSSRTDTQYFGPGTRLTVL.

The V call is TRBV7-9, the J call TRBJ2-7, with D possibly matching TRBD1 (5 bases). The CDR3 spans 11 residues. CDR1 is SEHNR and CDR2 is FQNEAQ in the germline V gene (reference sequence). V lost 11 bases and J 7 bases, leaving 15 bases between the germline ends. CDR3 DNA: TGTGCCGGAATGGCTGGGGCGGAGCAGTACTTC. Its translation: CAGMAGAEQYF.

This chain uses TRBV9 with TRBJ2-3; TRBD2 matches at 16 bases. This CDR3 is 19 amino acids long. The germline CDR1 and CDR2 sequences are SGDLS and YYNGEE. V lost 3 bases to trimming and J lost 5 bases; unmatched junction nucleotides: 12. The CDR3 sequence is CASSETPGLAGGQGDTQYF. DNA for the CDR3: TGTGCCAGCAGCGAGACCCCGGGACTAGCGGGGGGGCAAGGAGATACGCAGTATTTT.

The V gene is TRBV4-1, the J gene TRBJ1-2; 8 positions match TRBD1. Germline lookup yields CDR1 MGHRA and CDR2 YSYEKL. The CDR3 is 15 residues long. The junction had 5 bases not matched to a gene; V was cut back by 0 bases and J by 5 bases. CDR3: CASSQDAGGGYGYTF. CDR3 nucleotide sequence: TGCGCCAGCAGCCAAGACGCAGGGGGCGGGTATGGCTACACCTTC.

CDR3 sequence (DNA): TGTGCCAGCAGCGTTCAGCGGGGGGGCGTAGAGACCCAGTACTTC. Translated: CASSVQRGGVETQYF. This sequence joins TRBV7-2 and TRBJ2-5, with 10 nucleotides matching TRBD2. Germline lookup yields CDR1 SGHTA and CDR2 FQGNSA. V shed 5 bases and J 4 bases; nucleotides not matched to a gene: 7. This CDR3 spans 15 amino acids.

The V call is TRBV6-5, the J call TRBJ2-4; 9 nucleotides line up with TRBD2. After removal of 8 bases from V and 10 bases from J, the junction contained 9 bases not matched to a gene. Germline V lookup: CDR1 MNHEY, CDR2 SVGAGI. The length of the CDR3 is 13 residues. The CDR3 DNA is TGTGCCAGCGGTATAGCGGGGGCCGGAATTCAGTACTTC. This gives the protein CASGIAGAGIQYF.

The genes are TRBV28 and TRBJ1-2, with D possibly being TRBD1 (5 bases). This CDR3 has 14 residues. The V end lost 2 bases, the J end lost 3 bases, and 10 bases lay between the germline ends. Germline CDR1 reads MDHEN; CDR2 reads SYDVKM. The CDR3 DNA is TGTGCCAGCAGTTTAGCGGGGGGGTACTATGGCTACACCTTC. Its protein is CASSLAGGYYGYTF.

The chain employs TRBV5-4 and TRBJ1-1; D unclear. The CDR3 is 13 residues long. Germline CDR1 reads SGHNT; CDR2 reads YYREEE (reference sequence). Trimming pared 1 base from V and 3 bases from J, leaving 7 bases between. CDR3 amino acids: CASSLRLDTEAFF. CDR3 bases: TGTGCCAGCAGCTTGCGTCTCGACACTGAAGCTTTCTTT.

The rearrangement uses TRBV9 and TRBJ1-2, with D possibly matching TRBD1 (5 bases). V gave up 3 bases and J gave up 8 bases, with 20 bases separating them. Looked up from germline, CDR1 is SGDLS and CDR2 is YYNGEE. The CDR3 is 15 amino acids. This CDR3 is CASSGGHMGWGGYTF. The CDR3 DNA sequence: TGTGCCAGCAGCGGCGGACATATGGGGTGGGGCGGCTACACCTTC.

This clone was recorded only once. The CDR3 protein is CASSHRGEQPFTDTQYF. In DNA, the CDR3 is TGTGCCAGCAGCCACCGGGGGGAGCAGCCCTTCACAGATACGCAGTATTTT. J is TRBJ2-3 and V is TRBV7-9; 7 bases are a match to TRBD2. This CDR3 contains 17 residues. Germline-derived CDR1 and CDR2 are SEHNR and FQNEAQ (reference sequence). With V trimmed by 5 bases and J by 2 bases, 13 bases remained unmatched.

This chain links TRBV19 with TRBJ2-7, with D unresolved. CDR3 length equals 11 residues. Looked up from germline, CDR1 is LNHDA and CDR2 is SQIVND (reference sequence). V gave up 6 bases and J gave up 4 bases, with 7 bases separating them. The CDR3 coding sequence is TGTGCCAGTAGGTCCGGTTACGAGCAGTACTTC. Protein sequence: CASRSGYEQYF.

CDR3 loop: CASSPTPNYGYTF. The DNA of the CDR3 is TGTGCCAGCAGCCCCACTCCTAACTATGGCTACACCTTC. The chain couples TRBV28 to TRBJ1-2; D not certain. Germline CDR1 MDHEN, CDR2 SYDVKM. There are 13 residues in the CDR3. V lost 6 bases and J 0 bases, leaving 8 bases between the germline ends.

The chain couples TRBV7-9 to TRBJ2-7, with D possibly TRBD2 on 6 matching bases. The germline gives CDR1 SEHNR, CDR2 FQNEAQ (reference sequence). This CDR3 has 15 amino acids. Trimming took 2 bases from V and 6 from J, leaving 17 bases between them. This CDR3 is CASSLRGTESREQYF. The CDR3 DNA reads TGTGCCAGCAGCTTACGGGGGACGGAGTCTCGCGAGCAGTACTTC.

The rearrangement uses TRBV6-1 and TRBJ1-1; D may be TRBD1 (5 bases). The CDR3 has 11 residues. CDR1 and CDR2 from the germline V gene are MNHNS and SASEGT. V was clipped by 9 bases and J by 8 bases, with 13 bases between them. The CDR3 DNA is TGTGCCAGTAGAACCCCAGGGGAAGCTTTCTTT. This translates into CASRTPGEAFF.

The chain is built from TRBV12-2 and TRBJ1-2; TRBD1, the D gene given by the table, was not confirmed from the DNA. TRBV12-2 is reported as a pseudogene. The length of the CDR3 is 17 residues. The CDR3 here is CASRSNRPGQGNYGYTF. CDR3 nucleotide sequence: TGTGCAAGTCGCTCGAACAGACCGGGACAGGGGAACTATGGCTACACCTTC.

The chain is built from TRBV28 and TRBJ2-5; D perhaps matches TRBD1 (7 bases). The CDR3 sequence is 13 residues long. The V end was cut by 6 bases, the J end by 5 bases, with 13 bases between. The germline gives CDR1 MDHEN, CDR2 SYDVKM. CDR3 nucleotides: TGTGCCAGCAGGGAGGGGGCCAGGGAGACCCAGTACTTC. This sequence encodes CASREGARETQYF.

The J gene is TRBJ1-3, the V gene TRBV6-5, with D perhaps TRBD1 (5 bases). Between the trimmed V and J ends, which lost 7 bases and 0 bases, there was a span of 13 bases. Germline V gene lookup returns CDR1 MNHEY and CDR2 SVGAGI. The CDR3 spans 15 residues. The CDR3 loop is CASKAGPYSGNTIYF. CDR3 DNA sequence: TGTGCCAGCAAGGCAGGGCCATACTCTGGAAACACCATATATTTT.

The chain uses TRBV7-2 and TRBJ2-7; tentative D call: TRBD2 (6 bases). CDR3 length equals 13 residues. V was shortened by 1 base and J by 6 bases, with 10 bases between the two germline ends. From germline, CDR1 is SGHTA and CDR2 FQGNSA. The CDR3 DNA follows: TGTGCCAGCAGCTTAGATGGGGGAGGCGAGCAGTACTTC. It yields the protein CASSLDGGGEQYF.

The rearrangement links TRBV7-3 to TRBJ2-2, with D perhaps being TRBD1 or TRBD2 (7 bases each). The V gene lost 10 bases and the J gene lost 5 bases, with 20 bases spanning the gap. Germline CDR1 reads SGHTA; CDR2 reads FQGTGA. The CDR3 spans 15 residues. CDR3 nucleotides: TGTGCCACCAGGGGGGGGTTCACCCCAACCGGGGAGCTGTTTTTT. Encoded protein: CATRGGFTPTGELFF.